Below are 9 T cell receptor beta chains sequenced from a single sample in a study of graft-versus-host responses after intestinal transplantation. Sequencing used immunoSEQ multiplex PCR; TCRdb keeps in-frame clones, though not all of them. The sample lists some 9,600 clones, 29% seen once, with more than 5.5% in the top ten. Co-plated with some 200,000 CFSE-labeled responder cells were some 200,000 irradiated, violet-dye-labeled stimulator cells. The sample here was alloreactive CD8+ T cells from a mixed lymphocyte reaction culture, taken before intestinal transplant. Subset meaning: CFSE-low proliferating T cells sorted from roughly six-day pre-transplant mixed lymphocyte reaction (GvH or HvG direction). The source is a human patient who received an intestinal transplant.

This clone has only a few counts. V is TRBV7-9 and J is TRBJ2-7; 11 bases are shared with TRBD1. With V trimmed by 5 bases and J by 7 bases, 4 bases remained unmatched. This CDR3 is 13 amino acids long. Germline loops: CDR1 SEHNR, CDR2 FQNEAQ (reference sequence). The CDR3 spells CASSRGQGGEQYF. In DNA form, the CDR3 reads TGTGCCAGCAGCCGGGGACAGGGGGGAGAGCAGTACTTC.

The sample holds a few counts of this clone. The CDR3 region has the DNA TGTGCCAGGGATACACCACCGGGACAGGGCTACACAGATACGCAGTATTTT. Protein sequence: CARDTPPGQGYTDTQYF. V gene TRBV2 combines with J gene TRBJ2-3, with 9 bases matching TRBD1. This CDR3 spans 17 amino acids. Germline V CDR1 and CDR2: SNHLY, FYNNEI. Germline trimming cut 9 bases from V and 2 bases from J; bases unmatched to any gene: 15.

This chain links TRBV27 with TRBJ1-4; D is ambiguous. Germline loops: CDR1 MNHEY, CDR2 SMNVEV (reference sequence). V was trimmed by 2 bases and J by 5 bases, leaving 9 bases between them. CDR3 size: 14 residues. The CDR3 here is CASSLRLENEKLFF. CDR3 DNA: TGTGCCAGCAGTTTACGACTCGAGAATGAAAAACTGTTTTTT.

This chain joins TRBV9 and TRBJ2-1, with no clear D. Germline CDR1 and CDR2: SGDLS and YYNGEE. The CDR3 loop spans 12 amino acids. Trimming cost V 0 bases and J 10 bases, with 8 bases left between them. CDR3 bases: TGTGCCAGCAGCGTAGGAGGCAGCGAGCAGTTCTTC. This gives the protein CASSVGGSEQFF.

The CDR3 DNA reads as TGTGCCAGCAGCCCCCGGACAGGGAACTACGAGCAGTACTTC. Amino acids: CASSPRTGNYEQYF. The gene calls are TRBV14 and TRBJ2-7, with TRBD1 matching over 8 bases. This CDR3 is 14 amino acids long. Trimming removed 4 bases from V and 3 bases from J; junction bases left unmatched: 5. CDR1 is SGHDN and CDR2 is FVKESK in the germline V gene.

V gene TRBV4-1 combines with J gene TRBJ2-1; 8 nucleotides line up with TRBD2. The ends lost 3 bases at V and 2 bases at J; junction bases unmatched: 6. CDR1 and CDR2 (germline): MGHRA, YSYEKL. The CDR3 runs 16 residues. The CDR3 bases are TGCGCCAGCAGCCACCCGGGACTAGACCCCTACAATGAGCAGTTCTTC. Its protein is CASSHPGLDPYNEQFF.

The V gene is TRBV2, the J gene TRBJ2-1; 7 nucleotides match TRBD2. The V gene's germline CDR1 is SNHLY and CDR2 FYNNEI. The CDR3 consists of 16 residues. The V segment lost 7 bases and the J segment 7 bases; nucleotides outside the gene matches: 16. The CDR3: CASIPPGGHTRNEQFF. The DNA for the CDR3 is TGTGCCAGCATTCCGCCGGGGGGTCACACGAGGAATGAGCAGTTCTTC. The full variable domain, in which reference TRBV2 and TRBJ2-1 provide the parts outside the CDR3, is EPEVTQTPSHQVTQMGQEVILRCVPISNHLYFYWYRQILGQKVEFLVSFYNNEISEKSEIFDDQFSVERPDGSNFTLKIRSTKLEDSAMYFCASIPPGGHTRNEQFFGPGTRLTVL.

This clone was counted between two and nine times. The J gene is TRBJ1-6, the V gene TRBV5-1; maybe TRBD1 (5 bases). The germline gives CDR1 SGHRS, CDR2 YFSETQ. This CDR3 is 13 amino acids long. Trimming cost V 5 bases and J 10 bases, with 13 bases left between them. The DNA for the CDR3 is TGCGCCAGCAGGTGGGGGGTACGCTCACCCCTCCACTTT. Protein: CASRWGVRSPLHF.

The chain employs TRBV7-3 and TRBJ2-1; TRBD2 matches at 8 bases. The germline gives CDR1 SGHTA, CDR2 FQGTGA. V dropped 1 base and J dropped 4; count of bases not matched to a gene: 9. The CDR3 is 17 residues long. The CDR3 DNA follows: TGTGCCAGCAGCTTAATTATGGGACTAGGAGAATACAATGAGCAGTTCTTC. Protein: CASSLIMGLGEYNEQFF.